The sequence of this T cell receptor beta chain was determined in a study of CD8 T cells in Susac syndrome. The CDR3 contains 16 residues. Trimming took 0 bases from V and 7 from J; bases not matched to a gene: 8. Germline V gene data show CDR1 as LNHNV and CDR2 as YYDKDF (reference sequence). An input of about 0.45 to 1 ug of RNA was subjected to reverse transcription using random hexamers. TCRdb recomputed calls from the immunoSEQ multiplex PCR reads with MiXCR, one row per CDR3 protein. The sample has some 150,000 distinct CDR3 sequences, 95% seen once. The chain combines TRBV15 with TRBJ2-7; 11 nucleotides match TRBD2. The origin of this receptor is a human donor with Susac syndrome. Sequencing was performed on CD4+ T cells from PBMCs. The CDR3 DNA is TGTGCCACCAGCAGAGATTTAGCGGGAGGGCCGCGAGAGCAGTACTTC. Translated: CATSRDLAGGPREQYF. Full variable domain (missing parts from reference TRBV15 and TRBJ2-7): DAMVIQNPRYQVTQFGKPVTLSCSQTLNHNVMYWYQQKSSQAPKLLFHYYDKDFNNEADTPDNFQSRRPNTSFCFLDIRSPGLGDTAMYLCATSRDLAGGPREQYFGPGTRLTVT.